The T cell receptor (beta chain) under discussion was sequenced for a study of T-cell reconstitution after alpha-beta-depleted transplantation in children. Unique molecular identifiers were used in preparing the TCRbeta library. TCRdb passed the PCR reads through MiXCR, listing each CDR3 protein once. The data contain some 280,000 distinct CDR3 sequences, more than 9% of them singletons. This CDR3 contains 14 residues. The V and J ends lost 5 bases and 6 bases respectively, with 13 bases between them. This clonotype was seen a handful of times. The V call is TRBV12-3 or TRBV12-4, the J call TRBJ2-2, with D possibly being TRBD2 (6 bases). The source was PBMCs from the stem cell graft donor, collected from the stem cell graft. The TCR comes from a human donor who donated a stem cell graft to a child with SCID. The CDR3 region has the DNA TGTGCCAGCAGTGTACTTTGGGGGGCCGGGGAGCTGTTTTTT. Its protein product is CASSVLWGAGELFF.